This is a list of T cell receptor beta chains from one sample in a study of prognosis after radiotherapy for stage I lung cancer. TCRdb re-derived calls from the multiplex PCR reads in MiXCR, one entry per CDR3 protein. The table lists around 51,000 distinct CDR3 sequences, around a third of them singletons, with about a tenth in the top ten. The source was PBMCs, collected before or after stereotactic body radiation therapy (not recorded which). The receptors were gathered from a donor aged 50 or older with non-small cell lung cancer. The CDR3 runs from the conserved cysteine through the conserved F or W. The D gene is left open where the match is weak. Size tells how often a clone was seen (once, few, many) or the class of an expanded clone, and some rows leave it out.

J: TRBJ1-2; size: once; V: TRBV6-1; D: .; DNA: TGTGCCACCTTCCCCCCCATCTCGGGCTATGGCTACACCTTC; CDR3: CATFPPISGYGYTF
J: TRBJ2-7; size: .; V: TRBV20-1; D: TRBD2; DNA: TGCAGTGCTGCCCCGCAGGGACTAGCGGTAGTCTCCGAGCAGTACTTC; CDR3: CSAAPQGLAVVSEQYF
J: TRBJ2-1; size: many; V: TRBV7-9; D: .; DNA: TGTGCCAGCAGCTTATCTAGCAACATGGCCTACAATGAGCAGTTCTTC; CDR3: CASSLSSNMAYNEQFF
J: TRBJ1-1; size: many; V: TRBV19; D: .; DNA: TGTGCCAGTAGTATCTTGGGGGGCACTGAAGCTTTCTTT; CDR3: CASSILGGTEAFF
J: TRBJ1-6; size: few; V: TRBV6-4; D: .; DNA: TGTGCCAGAGGGGTGGGGGGGGGGGAACGGTATTCACCCCTCCACTTT; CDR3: CARGVGGGERYSPLHF
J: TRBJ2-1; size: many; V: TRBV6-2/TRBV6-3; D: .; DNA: TGTGCCAGCAACCGGGGTAGCTCCTACAATGAGCAGTTCTTC; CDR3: CASNRGSSYNEQFF
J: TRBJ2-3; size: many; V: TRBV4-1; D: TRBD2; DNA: TGCGCCAGCAGCCCATCAGCGGGAGTAGCAGATACGCAGTATTTT; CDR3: CASSPSAGVADTQYF
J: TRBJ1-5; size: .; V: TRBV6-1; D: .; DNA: TGTGCCAGCATTCAAGCGGGTATGTGTGGTCAGCCCCAGCATTTT; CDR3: CASIQAGMCGQPQHF
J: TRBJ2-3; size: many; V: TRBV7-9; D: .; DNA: TGTGCCAGCAGCTCATTGACAGATACGCAGTATTTT; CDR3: CASSSLTDTQYF
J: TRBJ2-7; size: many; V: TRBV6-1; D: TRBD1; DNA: TGTGCCAGCAGTGGGCAGGGGGCCCTAAGCGAGCAGTACTTC; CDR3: CASSGQGALSEQYF
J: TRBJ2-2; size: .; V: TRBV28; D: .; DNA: TGTGCCAGCACAAAGGCGGTCAGGACATCCAGCACCGGGGATCTGTTTTTT; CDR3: CASTKAVRTSSTGDLFF
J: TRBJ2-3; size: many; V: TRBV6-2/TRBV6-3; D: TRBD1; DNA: TGTGCCAGCAGTTTCGGACAGGGAATCGCAGATACGCAGTATTTT; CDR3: CASSFGQGIADTQYF
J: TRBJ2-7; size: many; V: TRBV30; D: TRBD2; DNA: TGTGCCTGGAGTGGCGGGAGCCTAATCTACGAGCAGTACTTC; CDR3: CAWSGGSLIYEQYF
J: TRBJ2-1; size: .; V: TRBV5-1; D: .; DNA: TGCGCCAGCAGCTTGGCGAGGCTAGCTGTTGGGAATGAGCAGTTCTTC; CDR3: CASSLARLAVGNEQFF
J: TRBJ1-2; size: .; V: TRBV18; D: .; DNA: TGTGCCACCTCACCGGCAGGTGACTATGGCTACACCTTC; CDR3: CATSPAGDYGYTF
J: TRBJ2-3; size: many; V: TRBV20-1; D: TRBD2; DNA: TGCAGTGCTAGAGTGTTTGCGGGGGGAGACACAGATACGCAGTATTTT; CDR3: CSARVFAGGDTDTQYF
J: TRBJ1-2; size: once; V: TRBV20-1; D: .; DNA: TGCAGTCCACGTGTCCGGACAGCGGGGAGATATGGCTACACCTTC; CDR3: CSPRVRTAGRYGYTF
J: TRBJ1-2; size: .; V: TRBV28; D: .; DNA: TGTGCCAGCAGCCCTCAACACGGGACAAGTGGCTACACCTTC; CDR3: CASSPQHGTSGYTF
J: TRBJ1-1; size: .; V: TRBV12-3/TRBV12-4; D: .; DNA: TGTGCCAGCACCCTTTCGGGAGGGGGGGACACTGAAGCTTTCTTT; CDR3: CASTLSGGGDTEAFF
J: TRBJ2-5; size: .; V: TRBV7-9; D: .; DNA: TGTGCCAGCAGCTTATTTGGGGGAAGGTTGGAGACCCAGTACTTC; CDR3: CASSLFGGRLETQYF
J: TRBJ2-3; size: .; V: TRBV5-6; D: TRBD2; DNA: TGTGCCAGCAGCGTACTAGCGGGGGCTAGCACAGATACGCAGTATTTT; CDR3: CASSVLAGASTDTQYF
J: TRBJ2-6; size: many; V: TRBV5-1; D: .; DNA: TGCGCCAGCAGCTTGGTTTGGAGGTCAGGGGCTATCTCTGGGGCCAACGTCCTGACTTTC; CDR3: CASSLVWRSGAISGANVLTF
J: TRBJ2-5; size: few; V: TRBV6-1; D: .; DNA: TGTGCCACCCAAAGGGCGCCGGAAGAGACCCAGTACTTC; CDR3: CATQRAPEETQYF
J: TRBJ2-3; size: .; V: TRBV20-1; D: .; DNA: TGCAGTGCCTCACGGGCCAGCGGTAGCGGCACATATACGCAGTATTTT; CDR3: CSASRASGSGTYTQYF
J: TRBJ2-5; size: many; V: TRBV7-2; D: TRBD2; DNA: TGTGCCAGCAGCCCCGGGAGGAGGGAGACCCAGTACTTC; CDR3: CASSPGRRETQYF
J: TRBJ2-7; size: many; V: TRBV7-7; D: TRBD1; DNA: TGTGCTAGCAGCCCCCACGTGGGACAGGGGGGCGAGCAGTACTTC; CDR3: CASSPHVGQGGEQYF
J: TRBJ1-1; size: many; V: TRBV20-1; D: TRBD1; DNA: TGCAGTGCTATCAGACAGGGTACCCCTGAAGCTTTCTTT; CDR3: CSAIRQGTPEAFF
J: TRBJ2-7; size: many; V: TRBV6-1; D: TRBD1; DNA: TGTGCCAGCAGGAGGACAGGGTTGGCCTACGAGCAGTACTTC; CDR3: CASRRTGLAYEQYF
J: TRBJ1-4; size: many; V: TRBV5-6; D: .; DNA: TGTGCCAGCAGCTCCAGTCCCTTTGCAACTAATGAAAAACTGTTTTTT; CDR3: CASSSSPFATNEKLFF
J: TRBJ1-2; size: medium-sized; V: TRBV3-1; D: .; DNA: TGTGCCAGCAGCCACCTCGAGAATGGCTACACCTTC; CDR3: CASSHLENGYTF
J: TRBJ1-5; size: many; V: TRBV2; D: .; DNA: TGTGCCAGCAGTGAAACGGGAGGGAGTCAGCCCCAGCATTTT; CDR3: CASSETGGSQPQHF
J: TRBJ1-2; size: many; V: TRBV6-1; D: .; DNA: TGTGCCAGCAGTGACCAAGGCGGCTACACCTTC; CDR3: CASSDQGGYTF
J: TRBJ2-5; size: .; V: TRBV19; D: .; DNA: TGTGCCAGTATGGACAGACTGAGAGAGACCCAGTACTTC; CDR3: CASMDRLRETQYF
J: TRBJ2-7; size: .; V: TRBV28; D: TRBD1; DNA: TGTGCCAGCATTCCCGTGACAGGGCTGTACGAGCATTACTTC; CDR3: CASIPVTGLYEHYF
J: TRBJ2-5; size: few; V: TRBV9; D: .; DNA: TGTGCCAGCAGCGTGGATAGCGGATACCAAGAGACCCAGTACTTC; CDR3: CASSVDSGYQETQYF
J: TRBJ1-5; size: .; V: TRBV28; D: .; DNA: TGTGCCAGCACCAGAACCTCCGGGGTTCACCGGGATCTCTATAGCAATCAGCCCCAGCATTTT; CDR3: CASTRTSGVHRDLYSNQPQHF
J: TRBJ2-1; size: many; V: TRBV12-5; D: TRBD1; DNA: TGTGCTAGTGGTTTCGGGACAGGCGGACCTCAGGAGCAGTTCTTC; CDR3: CASGFGTGGPQEQFF
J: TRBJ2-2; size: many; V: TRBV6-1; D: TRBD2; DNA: TGTGCCAGCAGGCGACTAGCGAGAACGGCCGGGGAGCTGTTTTTT; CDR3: CASRRLARTAGELFF
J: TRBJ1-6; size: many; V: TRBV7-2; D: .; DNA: TGTGCCAGCAGCTGGGCCAGTTCACCCCTCCACTTT; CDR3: CASSWASSPLHF
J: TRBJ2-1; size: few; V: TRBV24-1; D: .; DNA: TGTGCCACCAGTGATAAGGGAAGGGGAAGAGACAATGAGCAGTTCTTC; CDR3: CATSDKGRGRDNEQFF
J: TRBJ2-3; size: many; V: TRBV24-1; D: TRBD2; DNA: TGTGCCACCAGTGATCCCAGCGGGAGAGTCACAGATACGCAGTATTTT; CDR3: CATSDPSGRVTDTQYF
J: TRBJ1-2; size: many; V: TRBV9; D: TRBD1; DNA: TGTGCCAGCAGCGTAGAGCAGGGGGCGCGGGGCTACACCTTC; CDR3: CASSVEQGARGYTF